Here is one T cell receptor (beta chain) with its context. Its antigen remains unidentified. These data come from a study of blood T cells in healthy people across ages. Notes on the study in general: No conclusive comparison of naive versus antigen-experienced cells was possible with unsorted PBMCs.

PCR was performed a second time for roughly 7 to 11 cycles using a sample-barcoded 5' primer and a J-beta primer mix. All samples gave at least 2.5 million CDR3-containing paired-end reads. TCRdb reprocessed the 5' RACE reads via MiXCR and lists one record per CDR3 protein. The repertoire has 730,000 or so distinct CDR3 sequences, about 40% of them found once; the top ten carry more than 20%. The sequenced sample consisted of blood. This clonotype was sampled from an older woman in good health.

CDR3 protein: CASSSTTALGRLDNEQFF. For the CDR3, the DNA is TGTGCCAGCAGCTCAACCACGGCGTTGGGTAGACTAGACAATGAGCAGTTCTTC. The V gene is TRBV7-2, the J gene TRBJ2-1; a weak D match, TRBD2 (6 bases). Trimming pared 4 bases from V and 5 bases from J, leaving 24 bases between. The CDR3 length is 18 residues. Germline CDR1 is SGHTA and CDR2 is FQGNSA.